A single sample gave rise to the 24 T cell receptor beta chains below, sequenced in a study of blood T cell repertoires in COVID-19. Profiling relied on immunoSEQ multiplex PCR, and the TCRdb table lists in-frame clones only, not all of them. The table shows roughly 100,000 clones, with 85% to 90% occurring only once. Sequencing was carried out using peripheral blood. The origin of the receptors is a man aged 50-59 years with acute or convalescent COVID-19.

This clone has a single count. The chain is built from TRBV5-1 and TRBJ2-2; possibly TRBD1 for D (6 bases). Deletions cut 3 bases from V and 2 bases from J, with 14 bases between. The CDR3 covers 16 residues. The germline gives CDR1 SGHRS, CDR2 YFSETQ. CDR3 sequence (DNA): TGCGCCAGCAGCTACTTGTCAGGGGATAACACCGGGGAGCTGTTTTTT. As protein: CASSYLSGDNTGELFF.

CDR3 nucleotides: TGTGCCAGCAGTTACCTTGCGGATTCCTACGAGCAGTACTTC. It yields the protein CASSYLADSYEQYF. The chain has TRBV6-5 and TRBJ2-7; D not certain. The CDR3 loop spans 14 amino acids. Germline V gives CDR1 MNHEY, CDR2 SVGAGI. Trimming pared 2 bases from V and 1 base from J, leaving 9 bases between.

V gene TRBV6-5 combines with J gene TRBJ2-1, with a tentative D call TRBD2 (5 bases). V lost 6 bases and J 6 bases, leaving 18 bases between the germline ends. The germline V gene encodes CDR1 MNHEY and CDR2 SVGAGI. This CDR3 spans 15 amino acids. CDR3 sequence (DNA): TGTGCCAGCAGCCCCCGGGCTAGCCGGGGCAATGAGCAGTTCTTC. It yields the protein CASSPRASRGNEQFF.

The gene calls are TRBV14 and TRBJ2-2; maybe TRBD2 (5 bases). Trimming removed 8 bases from V and 6 bases from J, with 16 bases in between. Looked up from germline, CDR1 is SGHDN and CDR2 is FVKESK. CDR3 length equals 14 residues. CDR3 sequence (DNA): TGTGCCAGCCGGACTTCCGGGATGGCCGGGGAGCTGTTTTTT. Encoded protein: CASRTSGMAGELFF.

This clone was seen just once. J is TRBJ2-1 and V is TRBV7-6; 9 positions match TRBD2. Germline CDR1 is SGHVS and CDR2 is FNYEAQ. This CDR3 spans 18 amino acids. With V trimmed by 8 bases and J by 3 bases, 17 bases remained unmatched. The CDR3 reads CASLVAGGPSPFYNEQFF. CDR3 coding DNA: TGTGCCAGCCTAGTGGCGGGGGGGCCGAGTCCTTTCTACAATGAGCAGTTCTTC.

The chain combines TRBV27 with TRBJ2-3, with D possibly matching TRBD1 (6 bases). Germline V lookup: CDR1 MNHEY, CDR2 SMNVEV (reference sequence). V was cut by 3 bases and J by 5 bases, with 18 bases left in between. This CDR3 comprises 16 residues. The CDR3 nucleotides read TGTGCCAGCAGTTTGTTTCAGGTAGAGGGGGTAGATACGCAGTATTTT. This encodes CASSLFQVEGVDTQYF.

The CDR3 sequence: CASSQELVSVGGTDTQYF. CDR3 nucleotide sequence: TGTGCCAGCAGCCAAGAATTAGTCAGCGTAGGAGGGACAGATACGCAGTATTTT. This chain uses TRBV3-1 (or the pseudogene TRBV3-2) with TRBJ2-3; D perhaps matches TRBD2 (6 bases). Germline V lookup: CDR1 LGHDT, CDR2 YNNKEL (reference sequence). CDR3 length: 18 residues. The V end was cut by 0 bases, the J end by 3 bases, with 19 bases between.

Comment on this clone: This CDR3 is also generated by other DNA sequences in the sample. The chain combines TRBV5-1 with TRBJ1-5; TRBD1 agrees at 8 bases. Germline V lookup: CDR1 SGHRS, CDR2 YFSETQ. There are 14 residues in the CDR3. With V trimmed by 4 bases and J by 2 bases, 2 bases remained unmatched. This chain's CDR3 is CASSTGQGNQPQHF. CDR3 coding DNA: TGCGCCAGCAGCACGGGACAGGGCAATCAGCCCCAGCATTTT.

The chain links TRBV25-1 to TRBJ1-1; D remains ambiguous. V lost 7 bases and J lost 2, with 5 bases in between. This CDR3 has 11 amino acids. Germline V gene sequence: CDR1 MGHDK, CDR2 SYGVNS. Here the CDR3 DNA reads TGTGCCAGCACCTTTAACACTGAAGCTTTCTTT. Protein sequence: CASTFNTEAFF.

The rearrangement joins TRBV6-1 to TRBJ1-1; D might be TRBD1 (6 bases). Germline V gene lookup returns CDR1 MNHNS and CDR2 SASEGT. This CDR3 has 12 residues. V lost 2 bases and J lost 9, with 10 bases in between. The CDR3 DNA is TGTGCCAGCAGTGAACAGGGGACGAAAGCTTTCTTT. The encoded protein is CASSEQGTKAFF.

The gene calls are TRBV24-1 and TRBJ1-2; possibly TRBD1 for D (5 bases). The germline V gene encodes CDR1 KGHDR and CDR2 SFDVKD. With 3 bases removed from V and 1 base from J, the gap between germline ends came to 8 bases. There are 14 residues in the CDR3. CDR3 in DNA: TGTGCCACCAGTGATCGGGGGGGTAACTATGGCTACACCTTC. Protein: CATSDRGGNYGYTF.

The chain couples TRBV7-8 to TRBJ2-1; D is unclear. With 6 bases removed from V and 5 bases from J, the gap between germline ends came to 8 bases. The germline V gene encodes CDR1 SGHVS and CDR2 FQNEAQ. CDR3 length: 12 residues. CDR3 DNA: TGTGCCAGCAGTCTTCGGGACAATGAGCAGTTCTTC. Protein: CASSLRDNEQFF. Variable domain in full (rest from reference TRBV7-8 and TRBJ2-1): GAGVSQSPRYKVAKRGQDVALRCDPISGHVSLFWYQQALGQGPEFLTYFQNEAQLDKSGLPSDRFFAERPEGSVSTLKIQRTQQEDSAVYLCASSLRDNEQFFGPGTRLTVL.

This chain connects TRBV28 to TRBJ2-7, with no clear D. Per germline, CDR1 MDHEN and CDR2 SYDVKM. CDR3 length: 12 residues. V dropped 3 bases and J dropped 5 bases, with 8 bases sitting between them. The CDR3 sequence is CASSFFLNEQYF. The CDR3 nucleotides are TGTGCCAGCAGTTTCTTTTTAAACGAGCAGTACTTC.

The chain links TRBV27 to TRBJ1-6; 8 nucleotides match TRBD1. CDR3 length: 13 amino acids. After removal of 6 bases from V and 10 bases from J, the junction contained 5 bases not matched to a gene. Looked up from germline, CDR1 is MNHEY and CDR2 is SMNVEV (reference sequence). The CDR3 DNA is TGTGCCAGCAGAGGGCCAGGGGGCTCACCCCTCCACTTT. Its protein is CASRGPGGSPLHF.

J is TRBJ2-7 and V is TRBV18; 9 nucleotides line up with TRBD1. V was pared by 0 bases and J by 3 bases, with 3 bases of the junction left unmatched. Looked up from germline, CDR1 is KGHSH and CDR2 is LQKENI. This CDR3 is 15 amino acids long. The CDR3 nucleotides are TGTGCCAGCTCACCACCAGCGACAGGGGGCTACGAGCAGTACTTC. Translated: CASSPPATGGYEQYF.

CDR3 sequence: CASSFLSTDTQYF. As DNA, the CDR3 is TGTGCCAGCAGCTTCCTTAGCACAGATACGCAGTATTTT. The chain carries TRBV14 and TRBJ2-3, with D unresolved. The CDR3 length is 13 residues. Germline V gene sequence: CDR1 SGHDN, CDR2 FVKESK. Trimming shortened V by 5 bases and J by 0 bases, and 6 bases separated the two germline ends.

Points on this clone: Sequence at one end of the junction differs from germline and may be a read error. V is TRBV19 and J is TRBJ2-3, with 10 bases lining up with TRBD1. Germline V gives CDR1 LNHDA, CDR2 SQIVND (reference sequence). The CDR3 totals 15 residues. The CDR3: CASTIGDRGSDTQYF. CDR3 nucleotide sequence: TGTGCCAGTACTATAGGGGACAGGGGTTCAGATACGCAGTATTTT.

The chain uses TRBV6-4 and TRBJ2-3, with 11 positions matching TRBD2. V shed 5 bases, J shed 1 base, and the junction held 2 bases outside the gene matches. Germline CDR1 and CDR2: MRHNA and SNTAGT. There are 15 residues in the CDR3. CDR3 nucleotides: TGTGCCAGCAGTTCGACTAGCGGGGGCACAGATACGCAGTATTTT. Residues: CASSSTSGGTDTQYF.

The rearrangement joins TRBV6-5 to TRBJ1-5; the D is unclear. CDR1 MNHEY and CDR2 SVGAGI come from the germline V gene. CDR3 size: 14 residues. Trimming stripped 0 bases from V and 7 bases from J, with 10 bases between. The CDR3 sequence: CASSYSGSGQPQHF. The CDR3 DNA reads TGTGCCAGCAGTTACTCCGGCTCGGGGCAGCCCCAGCATTTT.

V gene TRBV27 combines with J gene TRBJ2-6; perhaps TRBD2 as D (5 bases). The CDR3 covers 17 residues. With 6 bases removed from V and 0 bases from J, the gap between germline ends came to 15 bases. The germline gives CDR1 MNHEY, CDR2 SMNVEV (reference sequence). DNA for the CDR3: TGTGCCAGCAGGCAAAACGGGGTTTCCTCTGGGGCCAACGTCCTGACTTTC. Amino acids: CASRQNGVSSGANVLTF.

The rearrangement joins TRBV2 to TRBJ2-4, with TRBD1 matching over 7 bases. The CDR3 loop spans 15 amino acids. V lost 6 bases, J lost 2 bases, and 7 bases stayed unmatched. CDR1 SNHLY and CDR2 FYNNEI come from the germline V gene. This CDR3 is CASSRDSSPKNIQYF. The CDR3, as DNA: TGTGCCAGCAGCCGGGACAGTTCCCCCAAAAACATTCAGTACTTC.

This sequence joins TRBV5-1 and TRBJ1-4; D ambiguous. The germline gives CDR1 SGHRS, CDR2 YFSETQ. V lost 1 base and J lost 5, with 12 bases in between. The CDR3 has 15 amino acids. CDR3 coding DNA: TGCGCCAGCAGCTTGTTTGGAGTAGGCAATGAAAAACTGTTTTTT. Translation: CASSLFGVGNEKLFF.

The V and J genes are TRBV5-1 and TRBJ2-5; D might be TRBD1 (6 bases). The CDR3 sequence is 15 residues long. V shed 3 bases and J shed 1 base, with 13 bases lying between them. The germline CDR1 and CDR2 sequences are SGHRS and YFSETQ. The chain's CDR3 is CASSSTGVSQETQYF. The CDR3 nucleotides read TGCGCCAGCAGCTCGACAGGAGTTTCCCAAGAGACCCAGTACTTC.

The J gene is TRBJ1-4, the V gene TRBV18; 7 positions agree with TRBD1. This CDR3 spans 17 amino acids. Germline V gene sequence: CDR1 KGHSH, CDR2 LQKENI. The trim removed 3 bases at V and 4 bases at J, leaving 11 bases unmatched. The CDR3 sequence: CASSPLGRGSFNEKLFF. Written as DNA, the CDR3 is TGTGCCAGCTCACCGCTGGGCAGGGGGAGCTTTAATGAAAAACTGTTTTTT.